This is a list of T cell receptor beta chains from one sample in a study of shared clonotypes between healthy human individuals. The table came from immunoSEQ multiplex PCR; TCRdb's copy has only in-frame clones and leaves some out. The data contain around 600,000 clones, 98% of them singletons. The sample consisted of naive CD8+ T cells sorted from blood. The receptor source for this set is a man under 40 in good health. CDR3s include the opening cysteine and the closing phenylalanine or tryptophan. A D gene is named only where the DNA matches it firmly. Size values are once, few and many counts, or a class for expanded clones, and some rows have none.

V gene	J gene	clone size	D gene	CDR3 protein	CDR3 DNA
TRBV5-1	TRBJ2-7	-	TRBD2	CASSLGAGACEQYF	TGCGCCAGCAGCTTGGGAGCGGGAGCCTGCGAGCAGTACTTC
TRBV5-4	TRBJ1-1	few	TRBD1	CASSPTGGTFVNTEAFF	TGTGCCAGCAGCCCGACAGGGGGCACCTTTGTAAACACTGAAGCTTTCTTT
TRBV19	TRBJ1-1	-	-	CASSISAGGTEAFF	TGTGCCAGTAGTATTTCGGCAGGAGGCACTGAAGCTTTCTTT
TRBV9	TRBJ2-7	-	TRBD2	CASSEDPGLTYEQYF	TGTGCCAGCAGCGAAGACCCGGGACTAACCTACGAGCAGTACTTC
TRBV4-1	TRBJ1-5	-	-	CASSQGAPRPQHF	TGCGCCAGCAGCCAAGGGGCACCGAGGCCCCAGCATTTT
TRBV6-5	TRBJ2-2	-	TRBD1	CASSFWAGGTGELFF	TGTGCCAGCAGTTTTTGGGCAGGGGGCACCGGGGAGCTGTTTTTT
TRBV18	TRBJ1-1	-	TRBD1	CASSRTGVNTEAFF	TGTGCCAGCTCAAGGACAGGGGTGAACACTGAAGCTTTCTTT
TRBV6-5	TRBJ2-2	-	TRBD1	CASSYSTGGNTGELFF	TGTGCCAGCAGTTACTCGACAGGGGGCAACACCGGGGAGCTGTTTTTT
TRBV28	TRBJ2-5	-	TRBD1	CASRDQWDRGQETQYF	TGTGCCAGCCGAGACCAGTGGGACAGGGGGCAAGAGACCCAGTACTTC
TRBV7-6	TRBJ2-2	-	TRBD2	CASSEGLAGETGELFF	TGTGCCAGCAGCGAGGGACTAGCGGGAGAAACCGGGGAGCTGTTTTTT
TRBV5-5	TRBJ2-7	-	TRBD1	CASSLARTGGSYEQYF	TGTGCCAGCAGCTTGGCCCGGACAGGGGGCTCCTACGAGCAGTACTTC
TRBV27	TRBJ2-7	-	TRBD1	CASSSQGQGIKEQYF	TGTGCCAGCAGTTCCCAGGGACAGGGAATTAAGGAGCAGTACTTC
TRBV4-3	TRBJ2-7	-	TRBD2	CASSQGSGEASYEQYF	TGCGCCAGCAGCCAGGGTAGCGGGGAAGCGTCCTACGAGCAGTACTTC
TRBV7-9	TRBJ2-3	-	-	CATIPQSDTQYF	TGTGCCACCATACCCCAAAGCGATACGCAGTATTTT
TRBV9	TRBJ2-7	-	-	CASSVAVDKSYEQYF	TGTGCCAGCAGCGTAGCTGTGGACAAGTCCTACGAGCAGTACTTC
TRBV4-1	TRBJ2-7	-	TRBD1	CASSLLLTGTAYEQYF	TGCGCCAGCAGCCTCCTCCTAACCGGGACAGCCTACGAGCAGTACTTC
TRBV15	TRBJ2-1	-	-	CATSRGPAGQDSYNEQFF	TGTGCCACCAGCAGAGGGCCGGCCGGCCAGGACTCCTACAATGAGCAGTTCTTC
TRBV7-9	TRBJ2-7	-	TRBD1	CASSSTGTGEEQYF	TGTGCCAGCAGCTCAACCGGGACAGGGGAGGAGCAGTACTTC
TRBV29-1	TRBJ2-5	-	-	CSVGTGDPVQETQYF	TGCAGCGTTGGCACAGGAGATCCCGTACAAGAGACCCAGTACTTC
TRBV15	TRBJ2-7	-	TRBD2	CATSRVRTSGSYEQYF	TGTGCCACCAGCAGAGTAAGGACTAGCGGGTCCTACGAGCAGTACTTC
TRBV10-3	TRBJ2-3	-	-	CAISERGQRDTQYF	TGTGCCATCAGTGAGCGTGGGCAGCGAGATACGCAGTATTTT
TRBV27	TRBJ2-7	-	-	CASSLGPQGPEQYF	TGTGCCAGCAGTTTGGGGCCACAGGGTCCCGAGCAGTACTTC
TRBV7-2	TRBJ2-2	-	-	CASSPERGWTGELFF	TGTGCCAGCAGCCCAGAGAGGGGTTGGACCGGGGAGCTGTTTTTT
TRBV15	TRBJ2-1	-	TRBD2	CATSRSSGRQTYNEQFF	TGTGCCACCAGCAGGTCTAGCGGGAGGCAAACCTACAATGAGCAGTTCTTC
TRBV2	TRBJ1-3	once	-	CASTEAIGNTIYF	TGTGCCAGCACTGAGGCGATAGGAAACACCATATATTTT
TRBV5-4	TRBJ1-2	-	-	CASSWGQGSGDYGYTF	TGTGCCAGCAGCTGGGGGCAGGGGTCGGGGGACTATGGCTACACCTTC
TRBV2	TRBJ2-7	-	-	CASSVKAIWEQYF	TGTGCCAGCAGTGTTAAGGCCATCTGGGAGCAGTACTTC
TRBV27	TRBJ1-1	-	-	CASSPYMGGPEAFF	TGTGCCAGCAGTCCCTATATGGGGGGCCCTGAAGCTTTCTTT
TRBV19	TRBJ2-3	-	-	CASSLILGSTDTQYF	TGTGCCAGTAGTCTCATCCTGGGCTCTACAGATACGCAGTATTTT
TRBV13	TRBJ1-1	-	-	CASSLWGVNTEAFF	TGTGCCAGCAGCTTATGGGGGGTGAACACTGAAGCTTTCTTT
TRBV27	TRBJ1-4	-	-	CASSLRRRQNEKLFF	TGTGCCAGCAGCCTCCGGAGAAGGCAGAATGAAAAACTGTTTTTT
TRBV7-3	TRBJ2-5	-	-	CASSPGVRDGFEETQYF	TGTGCCAGCAGCCCAGGGGTCCGGGACGGGTTCGAAGAGACCCAGTACTTC
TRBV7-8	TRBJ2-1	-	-	CASSLVGFSYNEQFF	TGTGCCAGCAGCTTAGTTGGGTTCTCCTACAATGAGCAGTTCTTC
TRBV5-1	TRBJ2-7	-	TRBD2	CASSGTSGRETYEQYF	TGCGCCAGCAGTGGGACTAGCGGGAGGGAAACCTACGAGCAGTACTTC
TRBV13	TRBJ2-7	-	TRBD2	CASSLAGLAYEQYF	TGTGCCAGCAGCTTAGCGGGACTAGCCTACGAGCAGTACTTC
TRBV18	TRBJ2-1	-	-	CASSPPTSPDEQFF	TGTGCCAGCTCACCGCCGACTAGTCCTGATGAGCAGTTCTTC
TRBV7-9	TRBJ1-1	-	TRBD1	CASSSRDSVTEAFF	TGTGCCAGCAGCAGCCGGGACAGCGTCACTGAAGCTTTCTTT
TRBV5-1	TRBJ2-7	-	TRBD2	CASSFTSGGTYEQYF	TGCGCCAGCAGCTTTACTAGCGGGGGGACCTACGAGCAGTACTTC
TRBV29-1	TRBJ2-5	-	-	CSVVPVRGTPGTQYF	TGCAGCGTTGTGCCGGTCAGGGGTACTCCAGGGACCCAGTACTTC
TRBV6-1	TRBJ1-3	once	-	CASSEPYRVGNTIYF	TGTGCCAGCAGTGAACCCTACAGGGTTGGAAACACCATATATTTT